This TCR beta chain was retrieved from a study of T cells in tuberculosis. The protocol was immunoSEQ multiplex PCR, while the TCRdb copy is restricted to in-frame clones and leaves out a portion. The table lists around 26,000 clones, over 95% of them singletons. V was clipped by 0 bases and J by 9 bases, with 15 bases between them. Germline CDR1 SGHAT, CDR2 FQNNGV. This CDR3 has 15 residues. This TCR was sampled from a donor between 10 and 35 years old with latent tuberculosis or without tuberculosis infection. Sequences were obtained from PBMCs. This chain joins TRBV11-2 and TRBJ2-1, with D perhaps matching TRBD1 (5 bases). For the CDR3, the DNA is TGTGCCAGCAGCTTAGACGGGCTCCCCACAGGTGAGCAGTTCTTC. It codes for CASSLDGLPTGEQFF.